A single sample is the source of the 14 T cell receptor beta chains below, sequenced in a study of sequential checkpoint blockade in melanoma. The data were produced by immunoSEQ multiplex PCR, yet TCRdb's version contains in-frame clones alone and is incomplete. The table includes about 13,000 clones, 70% to 80% detected once. The treatment was: randomized to nivolumab then ipilimumab (arm A) or the reverse (arm B). This specimen consisted of CD8+ T cells sorted from blood (inferred from file names), obtained from a patient given nivolumab and ipilimumab in sequence. Every receptor here comes from a human patient with melanoma. Some clones in this sample may be carry-over from other donors' samples.

The rearrangement links TRBV7-9 to TRBJ1-4, with 10 bases that match TRBD1. Trimming cost V 4 bases and J 8 bases; bases outside gene matches: 16. Germline CDR1 reads SEHNR; CDR2 reads FQNEAQ (reference sequence). The length of the CDR3 is 18 residues. CDR3 residues: CASSYLGTGVALHEKLFF. The CDR3 bases are TGTGCCAGCAGCTACCTCGGGACAGGGGTGGCCCTGCACGAAAAACTGTTTTTT.

The CDR3 protein is CASSWRETQYF. CDR3 DNA: TGTGCCAGCAGCTGGCGGGAGACCCAGTACTTC. The chain links TRBV5-4 to TRBJ2-5; D is unclear. Germline CDR1 and CDR2: SGHNT and YYREEE (reference sequence). Trimming took 3 bases from V and 5 from J, leaving 5 bases between them. There are 11 residues in the CDR3.

The chain joins TRBV11-2 to TRBJ1-2; a weak D match, TRBD1 (6 bases). Germline V gene data show CDR1 as SGHAT and CDR2 as FQNNGV. The V gene lost 5 bases and the J gene lost 8 bases, with 27 bases spanning the gap. The CDR3 runs to 17 residues. CDR3 loop: CASSLGSGGRRPVGYTF. The CDR3, as DNA: TGTGCCAGCAGCCTTGGGTCGGGGGGGCGGCGCCCCGTCGGCTACACCTTC. The full variable domain, completed using reference TRBV11-2 and TRBJ1-2, is EAGVAQSPRYKIIEKRQSVAFWCNPISGHATLYWYQQILGQGPKLLIQFQNNGVVDDSQLPKDRFSAERLKGVDSTLKIQPAKLEDSAVYLCASSLGSGGRRPVGYTFGSGTRLTVV.

A few counts support this clone. The V gene is TRBV7-9, the J gene TRBJ2-3; 9 bases agree with TRBD1. V lost 5 bases and J lost 6; bases outside the gene matches: 9. Per the germline V gene, CDR1 is SEHNR and CDR2 is FQNEAQ (reference sequence). The CDR3 extends over 15 amino acids. CDR3 nucleotide sequence: TGTGCCAGCAGCCGTGGGACAGGGCAAGGGGATACGCAGTATTTT. This encodes CASSRGTGQGDTQYF.

Note on this clone: Distinct nucleotide sequences in the sample also encode this CDR3. This chain connects TRBV9 to TRBJ2-3; 11 nucleotides agree with TRBD2. Germline values: CDR1 SGDLS, CDR2 YYNGEE. The CDR3 is 16 amino acids. The V and J ends lost 1 base and 0 bases, in that order; junction bases with no gene match: 1. CDR3 in amino acids: CASSVTSGGSTDTQYF. As DNA, the CDR3 is TGTGCCAGCAGCGTAACTAGCGGGGGTAGCACAGATACGCAGTATTTT.

This clone showed up many times. This sequence joins TRBV4-1 and TRBJ2-7; no clear D. Germline CDR1 reads MGHRA; CDR2 reads YSYEKL. V shed 5 bases and J shed 9 bases, with 11 bases lying between them. The CDR3 length is 11 residues. In nucleotides, the CDR3 is TGCGCCAGCAGCGCCTCCCGGGTGCAGTACTTC. Amino acid sequence: CASSASRVQYF.

This chain joins TRBV7-8 and TRBJ1-5; 8 positions match TRBD1. V shed 6 bases, J shed 6 bases, and the junction held 10 bases outside the gene matches. There are 15 residues in the CDR3. The V gene's germline CDR1 is SGHVS and CDR2 FQNEAQ. CDR3 in DNA: TGTGCCAGCAGTGCGGACAGGGTTCTGCGTCAGCCCCAGCATTTT. Residues: CASSADRVLRQPQHF.

The chain employs TRBV28 and TRBJ2-3; a possible D gene is TRBD2 (6 bases). Germline CDR1 and CDR2: MDHEN and SYDVKM. V lost 4 bases to trimming and J lost 3 bases, with 8 bases between them. The CDR3 is 13 residues long. CDR3 loop: CASSYRETDTQYF. DNA of the CDR3: TGTGCCAGCAGTTACCGGGAGACAGATACGCAGTATTTT.

V and J are TRBV6-5 and TRBJ1-1, with unresolved D. V dropped 0 bases and J dropped 0 bases, with 8 bases sitting between them. Germline loops: CDR1 MNHEY, CDR2 SVGAGI. This CDR3 region has 15 residues. Written as DNA, the CDR3 is TGTGCCAGCAGTTACTCCGCAGGCATGAACACTGAAGCTTTCTTT. Its translation: CASSYSAGMNTEAFF.

This clone was seen just once. The V call is TRBV9, the J call TRBJ1-2; weak D call: TRBD1 (6 bases). Germline CDR1 SGDLS, CDR2 YYNGEE. Trimming cost V 0 bases and J 3 bases, with 9 bases left between them. CDR3 length: 14 residues. The CDR3 spells CASSVVAGDYGYTF. The DNA of the CDR3 is TGTGCCAGCAGCGTAGTGGCAGGGGACTATGGCTACACCTTC.

The chain couples TRBV27 to TRBJ2-7, with D perhaps matching TRBD2 (5 bases). Trimming stripped 5 bases from V and 6 bases from J, with 17 bases between. The CDR3 spans 14 residues. Per germline, CDR1 MNHEY and CDR2 SMNVEV (reference sequence). The CDR3 sequence is CASSIQRGWSEQYF. CDR3 DNA sequence: TGTGCCAGCAGTATCCAACGGGGATGGTCCGAGCAGTACTTC.

V gene TRBV7-6 combines with J gene TRBJ1-1; 11 nucleotides agree with TRBD1. V gave up 3 bases and J gave up 1 base; unmatched junction bases: 4. The CDR3 has 16 amino acids. Germline CDR1 reads SGHVS; CDR2 reads FNYEAQ. DNA of the CDR3: TGTGCCAGCAGCTTGAGGGACAGGGGGTGGAACACTGAAGCTTTCTTT. Protein sequence: CASSLRDRGWNTEAFF.

This chain links TRBV5-1 with TRBJ2-1; 7 positions match TRBD2. V lost 2 bases, J lost 6 bases, and 5 bases stayed unmatched. CDR1 and CDR2 (germline): SGHRS, YFSETQ. The CDR3 is made up of 14 amino acids. The CDR3 DNA reads TGCGCCAGCAGCTTCACTAGCGAGGTCAATGAGCAGTTCTTC. It translates to CASSFTSEVNEQFF.

This clone turned up a few times. The chain employs TRBV7-9 and TRBJ2-7; 10 bases line up with TRBD1. Germline CDR1 SEHNR, CDR2 FQNEAQ (reference sequence). V gave up 7 bases and J gave up 6 bases; unmatched junction bases: 9. This CDR3 region has 14 residues. The chain's CDR3 is CASTRGTGAAEQYF. Written as DNA, the CDR3 is TGTGCCAGCACACGAGGGACAGGGGCGGCCGAGCAGTACTTC.